A few counts support the clone carrying this TCR beta chain. The target antigen is unknown. The sample belongs to a study of blood T cells in healthy people across ages. Overall study results and limits: When set beside aged donors, long-lived donors presented more naive CD4+ cells and higher diversity.

Germline V gene sequence: CDR1 MGHDK, CDR2 SYGVNS. The V segment lost 4 bases and the J segment 10 bases; nucleotides outside the gene matches: 21. The CDR3 has 18 amino acids. Sample-barcoded 5' priming and a J-beta primer mix drove a second PCR of about 7 to 12 cycles. Every cDNA molecule bore a tag from a template-switch adaptor containing 12 random nucleotides. MiXCR, applied by TCRdb to the 5' RACE reads, yields one record per CDR3 protein. This table has some 560,000 distinct CDR3 sequences, 27% appearing once. The same data also contributed to another study, on T cells of mothers and their children. This second study says: All donors were healthy and Caucasian; they were a few mothers and their six children. Related pairs of mothers and children showed slightly higher, non-significant overlap versus unrelated pairs.

The V call is TRBV25-1, the J call TRBJ2-1, with TRBD2 matching over 8 bases. The receptor comes from a boy under 10 years old in good health. The material sequenced was blood. CDR3 nucleotides: TGTGCCAGCAGTGGGGAGGATGCTAGCGGGCCCCATCTGCGGGAGCAGTTCTTC. Translated, it gives CASSGEDASGPHLREQFF.